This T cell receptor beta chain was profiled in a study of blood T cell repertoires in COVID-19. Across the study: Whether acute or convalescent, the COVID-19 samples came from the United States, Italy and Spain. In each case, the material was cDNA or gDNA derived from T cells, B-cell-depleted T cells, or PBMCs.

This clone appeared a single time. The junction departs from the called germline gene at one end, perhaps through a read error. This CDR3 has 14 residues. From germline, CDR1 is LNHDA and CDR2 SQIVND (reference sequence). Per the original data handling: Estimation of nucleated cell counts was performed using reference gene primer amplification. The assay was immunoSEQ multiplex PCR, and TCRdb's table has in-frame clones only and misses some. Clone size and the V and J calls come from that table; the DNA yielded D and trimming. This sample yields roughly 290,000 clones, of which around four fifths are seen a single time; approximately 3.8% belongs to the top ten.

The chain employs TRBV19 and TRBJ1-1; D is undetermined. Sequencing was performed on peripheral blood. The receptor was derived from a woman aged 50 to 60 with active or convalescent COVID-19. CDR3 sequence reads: CASSIRGGWTEAFF. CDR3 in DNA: TGTGCCAGTAGTATTAGAGGAGGTTGGACTGAGGCTTTCTTT.